The 16 T cell receptor beta chains presented below share a single source sample, sequenced in a study of beta chain features in type 1 diabetes. TCRB transcripts that were expressed got sequenced, as all of the isolated RNA had been reverse transcribed. Libraries were prepared by immunoSEQ multiplex PCR; TCRdb keeps only in-frame clonotypes and omits some of them. Of under 300,000 clones detected, 25% to 30% appear once; the ten largest clones hold approximately 4%. The sequencing sample was made of central memory CD4+ T cells from blood. All receptors derive from a man under 40 in good health.

The genes are TRBV5-1 and TRBJ2-5; possibly TRBD2 for D (6 bases). This CDR3 contains 14 residues. Trimming took off 4 bases at V and 6 bases at J, with 16 bases between the two ends. Germline V gene lookup returns CDR1 SGHRS and CDR2 YFSETQ. The CDR3 sequence: CASSHGGSEKTQYF. The DNA of the CDR3 is TGCGCCAGCAGCCACGGGGGAAGTGAAAAGACCCAGTACTTC.

CDR3 DNA sequence: TGTGCCAGCAGTAGGACTAGCGGGGGGGCGACAGATACGCAGTATTTT. It encodes CASSRTSGGATDTQYF. The V call is TRBV6-6, the J call TRBJ2-3, with 15 bases identical to TRBD2. This CDR3 has 16 residues. Germline trimming cut 5 bases from V and 3 bases from J; bases unmatched to any gene: 3. Germline loops: CDR1 MNHNY, CDR2 SVGAGI (reference sequence).

A few counts support this clone. The chain recombines TRBV21-1 with TRBJ2-7; the DNA was not used to check the table's D call, TRBD1. TRBV21-1 is listed as a pseudogene. The CDR3 is made up of 13 amino acids. The DNA for the CDR3 is TGTGCCAGCATCTACAGGGGGCTGAGCGAGCAGTACTTC. Its translation is CASIYRGLSEQYF.

V gene TRBV5-4 combines with J gene TRBJ1-6; TRBD1 is a possible D gene (5 bases). CDR1 is SGHNT and CDR2 is YYREEE in the germline V gene (reference sequence). V gave up 3 bases and J gave up 8 bases, with 12 bases separating them. The CDR3 runs 14 residues. This chain's CDR3 is CASSSGTAHSPLHF. The CDR3 DNA is TGTGCCAGCAGCTCCGGGACCGCTCATTCACCCCTCCACTTT.

The chain uses TRBV30 and TRBJ2-2; TRBD2 might be the D (6 bases). The CDR3 has 14 residues. Germline assignment: CDR1 GTSNPN and CDR2 SVGIG (reference sequence). The V end was cut by 7 bases, the J end by 3 bases, with 15 bases between. CDR3 in DNA: TGTGCCTCGAACCGGGACTCAGACACCGGGGAGCTGTTTTTT. It translates to CASNRDSDTGELFF.

The chain uses TRBV11-2 and TRBJ2-3, with TRBD2 as a possible D gene (6 bases). CDR1 SGHAT and CDR2 FQNNGV come from the germline V gene. V was shortened by 2 bases and J by 3 bases, with 15 bases between the two germline ends. CDR3 length: 16 amino acids. The CDR3 here is CASSLQDGRGTDTQYF. CDR3 coding DNA: TGTGCCAGCAGCTTACAAGACGGGAGAGGAACAGATACGCAGTATTTT.

The chain is built from TRBV29-1 and TRBJ2-5; 8 positions match TRBD1. Germline V gene lookup returns CDR1 SQVTM and CDR2 ANQGSEA. J was trimmed by 5 bases and V by 7 bases; bases with no gene match: 6. The CDR3 runs 12 residues. The CDR3 DNA is TGCAGCGGGACAGGGTTGGGGGAGACCCAGTACTTC. This gives the protein CSGTGLGETQYF.

This chain uses TRBV30 with TRBJ2-2, with 8 bases matching TRBD1. The CDR3 has 14 amino acids. Germline CDR1 and CDR2: GTSNPN and SVGIG (reference sequence). V dropped 0 bases and J dropped 6; count of bases not matched to a gene: 3. CDR3 DNA sequence: TGTGCCTGGAGTGTAGGACAGGGCCCCGGGGAGCTGTTTTTT. This translates into CAWSVGQGPGELFF.

The chain couples TRBV28 to TRBJ2-2; the D is unclear. Trimming cost V 6 bases and J 8 bases, with 16 bases left between them. Germline lookup yields CDR1 MDHEN and CDR2 SYDVKM. The CDR3 is made up of 14 amino acids. The CDR3 nucleotides read TGTGCCAGCAGCCCGCGGCAGCCTGGGGGGGAGCTGTTTTTT. The encoded protein is CASSPRQPGGELFF.

This clone was detected a few times. Other DNA sequences in the sample encode the same CDR3. The rearrangement joins TRBV11-2 to TRBJ2-5; TRBD2 might be the D (5 bases). Germline CDR1 is SGHAT and CDR2 is FQNNGV. The CDR3 is made up of 13 amino acids. The V end was cut by 4 bases, the J end by 2 bases, with 8 bases between. The DNA of the CDR3 is TGTGCCAGCAGCTCCGGACTGCAAGAGACCCAGTACTTC. It yields the protein CASSSGLQETQYF.

This clone appeared a few times. Distinct nucleotide sequences in the sample also encode this CDR3. The chain uses TRBV5-1 and TRBJ2-1; D gene unclear. Germline V CDR1 and CDR2: SGHRS, YFSETQ. CDR3 length equals 14 residues. V dropped 4 bases and J dropped 10 bases, with 18 bases sitting between them. In DNA form, the CDR3 reads TGCGCCAGCAGCCTGGATAGTGGTCGAGACGAGCAGTTCTTC. This gives the protein CASSLDSGRDEQFF.

The V call is TRBV20-1, the J call TRBJ2-5; D remains ambiguous. The germline CDR1 and CDR2 sequences are DFQATT and SNEGSKA (reference sequence). The V and J ends lost 5 bases and 7 bases respectively, with 8 bases between them. The CDR3 has 10 amino acids. The chain's CDR3 is CSAPMTTQYF. For the CDR3, the DNA is TGCAGTGCTCCGATGACGACCCAGTACTTC.

This clone was observed a handful of times. V usage is TRBV29-1 and J usage is TRBJ2-1; possible D gene TRBD2, 6 bases. V shed 3 bases and J shed 4 bases, with 10 bases lying between them. The germline V gene encodes CDR1 SQVTM and CDR2 ANQGSEA. CDR3 length: 13 residues. CDR3 nucleotides: TGCAGCGTTGACGTGGGGGGTTACAATGAGCAGTTCTTC. This gives the protein CSVDVGGYNEQFF.

The chain has TRBV2 and TRBJ2-7; perhaps D is TRBD1 or TRBD2 (5 bases each). The CDR3 runs to 14 residues. Trimming pared 5 bases from V and 2 bases from J, leaving 13 bases between. Germline CDR1 reads SNHLY; CDR2 reads FYNNEI. CDR3 sequence: CASSSRRGPYEQYF. Here the CDR3 DNA reads TGTGCCAGCAGTTCCCGCCGGGGACCCTACGAGCAGTACTTC.

The V and J genes are TRBV23-1 and TRBJ2-1; perhaps TRBD2 as D (5 bases). TRBV23-1 is an ORF; its function is uncertain. Between the trimmed V and J ends, which lost 6 bases and 4 bases, there was a span of 13 bases. CDR3 size: 14 residues. The CDR3 coding sequence is TGCGCCAGCAGGGAGGTAGAAGGGTACAATGAGCAGTTCTTC. Protein product: CASREVEGYNEQFF.

This clone was recorded a few times. The gene calls are TRBV9 and TRBJ2-2; 10 bases match TRBD2. This CDR3 has 18 residues. CDR1 and CDR2 (germline): SGDLS, YYNGEE. The J segment lost 5 bases and the V segment lost 4 bases, leaving 14 bases of the junction unmatched. As DNA, the CDR3 is TGTGCCAGCAGCCCGAGCCCCTTAGCGGGAGGCATGACCGGGGAGCTGTTTTTT. As protein: CASSPSPLAGGMTGELFF.